A single sample is the source of the 10 T cell receptor beta chains below, sequenced in a study of spatial heterogeneity in lung cancer. TCRdb reprocessed the 5' RACE reads with MiXCR, giving one entry per CDR3 protein. There are 20,000 or so distinct CDR3 sequences in the sample; roughly 6.5% occur only once, and around 3.8% lies in the top ten. This sample's time point: sample taken at primary tumor resection. Antigen specificity for these receptors is unknown. Whole-study results and caveats: In tumors, expanded intratumoral alpha and beta TCR counts tracked mutation counts.

This specimen was lung tumor tissue, taken at surgery. These receptors came from a female donor with early-stage non-small cell lung cancer.

This clonotype occurred many times. The chain combines TRBV6-5 with TRBJ2-6; D remains unclear. Trimming removed 6 bases from V and 4 bases from J, with 7 bases in between. The CDR3 covers 13 residues. CDR1 MNHEY and CDR2 SVGAGI come from the germline V gene. Here the CDR3 reads CASSRTGANVLTF. CDR3 DNA sequence: TGTGCCAGCAGCCGGACGGGGGCCAACGTCCTGACTTTC.

This clonotype was counted many times. The gene calls are TRBV7-2 and TRBJ2-5, with a weak D call TRBD2 (6 bases). V dropped 3 bases and J dropped 5 bases, with 7 bases sitting between them. The V gene's germline CDR1 is SGHTA and CDR2 FQGNSA. This CDR3 comprises 12 residues. CDR3 in amino acids: CASSFAGETQYF. DNA of the CDR3: TGTGCCAGCAGCTTTGCGGGGGAGACCCAGTACTTC.

This clonotype is medium-sized. V usage is TRBV29-1 and J usage is TRBJ1-3; a weak D match, TRBD1 (5 bases). The V end was cut by 6 bases, the J end by 3 bases, with 9 bases between. Germline CDR1 and CDR2: SQVTM and ANQGSEA. The CDR3 runs to 12 residues. The CDR3 region has the DNA TGCAGCGTGGGGACCAATGGAAACACCATATATTTT. Protein sequence: CSVGTNGNTIYF.

The rearrangement links TRBV5-1 to TRBJ2-2; 7 nucleotides line up with TRBD1. This CDR3 is built from 14 residues. V trimming: 7 bases; J trimming: 4 bases; junction bases outside the gene matches: 7. Looked up from germline, CDR1 is SGHRS and CDR2 is YFSETQ. The CDR3 here is CASGTEPSTGELFF. The CDR3 coding sequence is TGCGCCAGCGGGACAGAACCGTCCACCGGGGAGCTGTTTTTT.

This clonotype is deemed medium-sized. This chain joins TRBV6-2 or TRBV6-3 and TRBJ2-1; D remains unclear. Trimming removed 7 bases from V and 9 bases from J, with 13 bases in between. The CDR3 has 12 residues. Germline CDR1 reads MNHEY; CDR2 reads SVGEGT. CDR3 in DNA: TGTGCCAGCAACTCCAAGCCGGGTGAGCAGTTCTTC. It specifies CASNSKPGEQFF.

This clonotype occurred many times. Here the CDR3 reads CASSFDKGGGYTF. In DNA, the CDR3 is TGTGCCAGCAGCTTTGACAAGGGTGGTGGCTACACCTTC. The V and J genes are TRBV7-9 and TRBJ1-2; unclear D gene. The CDR3 is 13 amino acids. In germline, CDR1 is SEHNR, CDR2 FQNEAQ (reference sequence). V gave up 3 bases and J gave up 7 bases, with 12 bases separating them.

This clonotype was found many times. V and J are TRBV29-1 and TRBJ1-4; D perhaps matches TRBD1 (5 bases). Deletions cut 1 base from V and 7 bases from J, with 13 bases between. Germline loops: CDR1 SQVTM, CDR2 ANQGSEA. The CDR3 totals 14 residues. The DNA for the CDR3 is TGCAGCGTTGAAGCGCAGGGTGCGGGTGAAAAACTGTTTTTT. This encodes CSVEAQGAGEKLFF.

This chain links TRBV6-6 with TRBJ1-1; D is possibly TRBD1 (5 bases). V was clipped by 2 bases and J by 2 bases, with 12 bases between them. This CDR3 spans 15 amino acids. The germline gives CDR1 MNHNY, CDR2 SVGAGI (reference sequence). CDR3 amino acids: CASSYVSGGNTEAFF. In DNA, the CDR3 is TGTGCCAGCAGTTACGTATCTGGGGGTAACACTGAAGCTTTCTTT.

This clonotype was seen at least ten times. The V and J genes are TRBV12-3 or TRBV12-4 and TRBJ2-2; 11 nucleotides agree with TRBD2. After removal of 5 bases from V and 7 bases from J, the junction contained 12 bases not matched to a gene. The CDR3 length is 17 residues. The CDR3 bases are TGTGCCAGCAGTGGACGTAGCGGGAGGGCCCCGGGCGGGGAGCTGTTTTTT. This encodes CASSGRSGRAPGGELFF.

This rearrangement joins TRBV27 to TRBJ2-1; the D is unclear. Germline V gene lookup returns CDR1 MNHEY and CDR2 SMNVEV (reference sequence). The CDR3 has 11 residues. Trimming removed 8 bases at V and 1 base at J, with 3 bases between. The CDR3: CASGSYNEQFF. The CDR3 DNA follows: TGTGCCAGCGGGTCCTACAATGAGCAGTTCTTC.